This is a list of T cell receptor beta chains from one sample in a study of blood T cells in healthy people across ages. TCRdb independently ran MiXCR on the 5' RACE reads; one entry per CDR3 protein. The sample yields 920,000 or so distinct CDR3 sequences, under 45% seen once. The sample comprised blood. Source of these receptors: a woman aged 55 to 70 in good health. CDR3s include the opening cysteine and the closing phenylalanine or tryptophan. A D gene is named only where the DNA matches it firmly. Only part of the rows carry a size: once, few, many, or a class if the clone is expanded.

d_call | j_call | v_call | cdr3_length | clone_size | cdr3_aa | cdr3_nt
. | TRBJ2-1 | TRBV5-1 | 14 | . | CASSGGGLINEQFF | TGCGCCAGCAGCGGCGGAGGACTCATCAATGAGCAGTTCTTC
. | TRBJ2-7 | TRBV12-5 | 15 | . | CASGLGGRTSYEQYF | TGTGCTAGTGGTTTGGGGGGACGGACTTCTTACGAGCAGTACTTC
. | TRBJ2-7 | TRBV6-5 | 14 | . | CASSYTDGHNEQYF | TGTGCCAGCAGTTACACGGACGGCCACAACGAGCAGTACTTC
. | TRBJ1-2 | TRBV29-1 | 14 | . | CSVEKGDWSYGCTF | TGCAGCGTTGAAAAGGGGGACTGGAGCTATGGCTGCACCTTC
. | TRBJ1-2 | TRBV7-2 | 16 | . | CASSLGAMGRRYGYTF | TGTGCCAGCAGCTTAGGCGCGATGGGAAGGCGCTATGGCTACACCTTC
TRBD2 | TRBJ2-7 | TRBV2 | 15 | few | CASSEERERDHEQYF | TGTGCCAGCAGTGAGGAGCGGGAGAGGGACCACGAGCAGTACTTC
TRBD1 | TRBJ2-5 | TRBV24-1 | 15 | . | CATSDYRGSGETQYF | TGTGCCACCAGTGATTACAGGGGTTCGGGTGAGACCCAGTACTTC
. | TRBJ1-5 | TRBV3-1 | 16 | . | CASSQDLVLGGQPQHF | TGTGCCAGCAGCCAAGATTTAGTTCTTGGGGGTCAGCCCCAGCATTTT
TRBD1 | TRBJ1-2 | TRBV3-1 | 16 | . | CASSQDPRQGNYGYTF | TGTGCCAGCAGCCAAGACCCCCGACAGGGGAATTATGGCTACACCTTC
. | TRBJ2-7 | TRBV6-5 | 15 | . | CASSYWTGLNYEHYF | TGTGCCAGCAGTTACTGGACGGGACTTAACTACGAGCATTACTTC
TRBD2 | TRBJ2-1 | TRBV6-5 | 15 | few | CASRPLAGPYNEQFF | TGTGCCAGCAGGCCCCTAGCGGGGCCCTACAATGAGCAGTTCTTC
TRBD1 | TRBJ2-3 | TRBV7-3 | 16 | . | CASSFPPGQLTDTQYF | TGTGCCAGCAGCTTCCCTCCGGGACAGCTCACGGATACGCAGTATTTT
TRBD2 | TRBJ2-7 | TRBV4-1 | 17 | . | CASSQEFPASGVNEQYF | TGCGCCAGCAGCCAAGAATTCCCAGCTAGCGGGGTGAATGAGCAGTACTTC
. | TRBJ2-1 | TRBV29-1 | 11 | . | CSATPFDEQFF | TGCAGCGCTACGCCTTTTGATGAGCAGTTCTTC
. | TRBJ2-7 | TRBV11-2 | 14 | . | CASSLDDSRYEQYF | TGTGCCAGCAGCTTAGATGACAGTCGGTACGAGCAGTACTTC
. | TRBJ2-3 | TRBV21-1 | 17 | few | CASSKGEVRPGTDTQYF | TGTGCCAGCAGCAAAGGGGAGGTGAGACCCGGCACAGATACGCAGTATTTT
TRBD1 | TRBJ2-3 | TRBV11-2 | 14 | . | CASSRDRAVDTQYF | TGTGCCAGCAGCCGGGACAGGGCGGTAGATACGCAGTATTTT
TRBD1 | TRBJ1-2 | TRBV20-1 | 11 | . | CSLGQGDGYTF | TGCAGTCTAGGACAGGGTGATGGCTACACCTTC
. | TRBJ2-1 | TRBV20-1 | 14 | . | CSAHQASSYNEQFF | TGCAGTGCTCATCAAGCGAGCTCCTACAATGAGCAGTTCTTC
TRBD2 | TRBJ2-3 | TRBV2 | 14 | few | CASSPSGLTDTQYF | TGTGCCAGCAGTCCTAGCGGACTCACAGATACGCAGTATTTT
TRBD1 | TRBJ1-2 | TRBV12-3/TRBV12-4 | 14 | . | CASSAGGPNYGYTF | TGTGCCAGCAGCGCAGGGGGCCCTAACTATGGCTACACCTTC